This paragraph reports one T cell receptor beta chain. The ends lost 4 bases at V and 3 bases at J; junction bases unmatched: 7. Germline lookup yields CDR1 SEHNR and CDR2 FQNEAQ (reference sequence). The CDR3 totals 15 residues. In the PCR, 60 Vbeta and 13 Jbeta primers were used. Sequenced by immunoSEQ multiplex PCR; TCRdb stores in-frame clones only, minus some. The table records over 35,000 clones, roughly half of them present only once. This sample is part of a study of cytomegalovirus exposure and HLA in healthy donors. The gene calls are TRBV7-9 and TRBJ2-7, with 9 bases identical to TRBD1. This receptor was taken from a human donor in good health. Material for sequencing was PBMCs. The CDR3 bases are TGTGCCAGCAGCTCGACCGGGACAGGGATCTACGAGCAGTACTTC. It is translated as CASSSTGTGIYEQYF.